Following are 8 T cell receptor beta chains from one sample sequenced in a study of blood T cell repertoires in COVID-19. The method was immunoSEQ multiplex PCR; TCRdb's version includes in-frame clones alone and lacks a portion of them. The sample includes hundreds of thousands of clones, more than 75% of them seen just once. Material: PBMCs or T cells enriched from blood (not recorded which). These receptor sequences come from a woman in her forties or fifties who had recovered from COVID-19.

The CDR3 DNA reads as TGCGCCAGCAGCCTTAGCGGGGGGGCGTGGTCGCCGGAGTATTTT. Protein: CASSLSGGAWSPEYF. The rearrangement uses TRBV5-1 and TRBJ2-3; 11 bases line up with TRBD2. The CDR3 loop spans 15 amino acids. With 4 bases clipped from V and 13 bases from J, the junction kept 14 bases outside the gene matches. Germline assignment: CDR1 SGHRS and CDR2 YFSETQ.

The chain joins TRBV7-2 to TRBJ1-5; TRBD1 might be the D (6 bases). Trimming stripped 7 bases from V and 4 bases from J, with 14 bases between. CDR3 length: 14 amino acids. Per the germline V gene, CDR1 is SGHTA and CDR2 is FQGNSA. In nucleotides, the CDR3 is TGTGCCAGCACCGGGGGGAGGGGGAATCAGCCCCAGCATTTT. Amino acids: CASTGGRGNQPQHF.

The gene calls are TRBV7-2 and TRBJ2-5; 7 nucleotides line up with TRBD2. Germline CDR1 SGHTA, CDR2 FQGNSA. This CDR3 spans 15 amino acids. The V gene end was trimmed by 2 bases and the J gene end by 5 bases; junction bases not matched to a gene: 8. The CDR3 sequence is CASSLQAAGGETQYF. The CDR3 DNA follows: TGTGCCAGCAGCTTACAGGCGGCCGGGGGGGAGACCCAGTACTTC.

CDR3 coding DNA: TGTGCCAGCAGCCCCGACAGAGTAGAAGAGACCCAGTACTTC. This encodes CASSPDRVEETQYF. This sequence joins TRBV7-6 and TRBJ2-5; D perhaps matches TRBD1 (5 bases). Germline CDR1 SGHVS, CDR2 FNYEAQ. This CDR3 comprises 14 residues. The V end lost 5 bases, the J end lost 3 bases, and 13 bases lay between the germline ends.

The chain couples TRBV4-3 to TRBJ2-2; TRBD1 matches 8 bases. V was clipped by 0 bases and J by 4 bases; unmatched bases: 1. This CDR3 is 15 amino acids long. From germline, CDR1 is LGHNA and CDR2 YSLEER. For the CDR3, the DNA is TGCGCCAGCAGCCAAGAGACAGGGGTCACCGGGGAGCTGTTTTTT. Its protein product is CASSQETGVTGELFF.

The V and J genes are TRBV7-9 and TRBJ1-5, with no clear D. V was trimmed by 2 bases and J by 5 bases, leaving 7 bases between them. There are 13 residues in the CDR3. The V gene's germline CDR1 is SEHNR and CDR2 FQNEAQ (reference sequence). CDR3 sequence (DNA): TGTGCCAGCAGCTTAAAGGAGGATCAGCCCCAGCATTTT. Translating it yields CASSLKEDQPQHF.

V and J are TRBV6-5 and TRBJ1-3, with D tentatively TRBD1 (6 bases). Germline V gene sequence: CDR1 MNHEY, CDR2 SVGAGI. The CDR3 has 15 amino acids. Trimming removed 6 bases at V and 4 bases at J, with 16 bases between. In nucleotides, the CDR3 is TGTGCCAGCAGACAGGACAGTCTATACGGAAACACCATATATTTT. Its protein is CASRQDSLYGNTIYF.

The J gene is TRBJ1-5, the V gene TRBV2; D is possibly TRBD1 (6 bases). The CDR3 runs to 16 residues. Germline V CDR1 and CDR2: SNHLY, FYNNEI. With 2 bases removed from V and 2 bases from J, the gap between germline ends came to 13 bases. As DNA, the CDR3 is TGTGCCAGCAGTGAACCGCGGGGGGGCGGCAATCAGCCCCAGCATTTT. This gives the protein CASSEPRGGGNQPQHF.